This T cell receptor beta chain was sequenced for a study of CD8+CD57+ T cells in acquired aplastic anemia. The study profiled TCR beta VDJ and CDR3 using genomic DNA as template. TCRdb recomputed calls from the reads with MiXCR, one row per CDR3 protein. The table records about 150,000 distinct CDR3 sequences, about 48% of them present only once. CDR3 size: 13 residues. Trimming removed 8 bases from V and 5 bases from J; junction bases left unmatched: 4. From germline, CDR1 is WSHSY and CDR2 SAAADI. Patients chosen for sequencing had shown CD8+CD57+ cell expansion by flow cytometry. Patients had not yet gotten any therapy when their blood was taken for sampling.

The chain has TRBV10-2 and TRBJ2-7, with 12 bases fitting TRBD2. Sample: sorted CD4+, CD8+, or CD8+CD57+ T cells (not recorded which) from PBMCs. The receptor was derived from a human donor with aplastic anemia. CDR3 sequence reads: CASRLAGEDEQYF. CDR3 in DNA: TGCGCCAGCCGACTAGCGGGGGAGGACGAGCAGTACTTC.